In this sample, the clone carrying this TCR beta chain turned up a few times. The sample is drawn from a study of T-cell reconstitution after alpha-beta-depleted transplantation in children. Unique molecular identifiers were built into the TCRbeta library. TCRdb fed the PCR reads into MiXCR, producing one record per CDR3 protein. The repertoire holds a few hundred thousand distinct CDR3 sequences, with about a tenth as singletons. This CDR3 has 13 amino acids. CDR1 is SGHVS and CDR2 is FQNEAQ in the germline V gene. V dropped 6 bases and J dropped 2 bases, with 11 bases sitting between them. The V gene is TRBV7-8, the J gene TRBJ2-7; TRBD1 or TRBD2 may be the D gene (5 bases each). Material: PBMCs from the stem cell graft donor, obtained from the stem cell graft. The sequence derives from a human donor who donated a stem cell graft to a child with acute lymphoblastic leukemia. The CDR3 region is CASRREGPYEQYF. CDR3 nucleotides: TGTGCCAGCAGGAGAGAGGGGCCCTACGAGCAGTACTTC.